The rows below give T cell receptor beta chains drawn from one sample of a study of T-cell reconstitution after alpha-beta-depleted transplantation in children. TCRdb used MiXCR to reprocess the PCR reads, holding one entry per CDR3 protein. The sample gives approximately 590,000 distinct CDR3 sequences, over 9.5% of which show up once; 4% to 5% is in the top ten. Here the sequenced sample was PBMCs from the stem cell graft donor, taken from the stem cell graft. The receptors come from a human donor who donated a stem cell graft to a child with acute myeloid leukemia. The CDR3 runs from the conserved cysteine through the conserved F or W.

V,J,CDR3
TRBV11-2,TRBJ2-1,CASSSYQTSGRDEQFF
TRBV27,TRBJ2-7,CASSIRTDYYEQYF
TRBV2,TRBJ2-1,CASCLWGAGSSSYNEQFF
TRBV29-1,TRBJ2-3,CSSRGGLAGDDTQYF
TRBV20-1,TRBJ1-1,CSVLRSLAAEAFF
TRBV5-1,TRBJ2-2,CASSLEQGGGELFF
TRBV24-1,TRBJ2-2,CATSGGVYTGELFF
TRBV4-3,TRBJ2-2,CASSKTGGANTGELFF
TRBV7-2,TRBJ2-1,CASSSTVYNEQFF
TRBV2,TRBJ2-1,CASRVRVSSYNEQFF